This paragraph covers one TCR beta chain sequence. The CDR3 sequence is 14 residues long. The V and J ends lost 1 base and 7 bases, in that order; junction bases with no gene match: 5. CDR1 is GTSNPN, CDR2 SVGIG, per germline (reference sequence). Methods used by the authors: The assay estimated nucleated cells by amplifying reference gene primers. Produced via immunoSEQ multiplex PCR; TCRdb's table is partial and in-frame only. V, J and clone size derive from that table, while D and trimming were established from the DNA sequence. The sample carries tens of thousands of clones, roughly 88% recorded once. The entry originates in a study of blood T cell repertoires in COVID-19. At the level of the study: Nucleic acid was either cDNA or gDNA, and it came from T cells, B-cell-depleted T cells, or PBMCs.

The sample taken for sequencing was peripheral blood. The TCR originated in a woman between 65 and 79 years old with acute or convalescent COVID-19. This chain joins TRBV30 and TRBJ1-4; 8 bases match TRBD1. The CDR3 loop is CAWSEDRVVEKLFF. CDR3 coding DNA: TGTGCCTGGAGTGAGGACAGGGTGGTTGAAAAACTGTTTTTT.